These T cell receptor beta chains were read from a single sample in a study of blood T cell repertoires in COVID-19. Using immunoSEQ multiplex PCR, the repertoire was profiled, and TCRdb retains in-frame clones only, with some absent. The sample has fewer than 95,000 clones; roughly four fifths are singletons. The sample taken for sequencing was peripheral blood. Receptors originate from a human donor in a cohort sampled during active COVID-19. The CDR3 runs from the conserved cysteine through the conserved F or W. Fields, in order: CDR3 protein, CDR3 DNA, D gene, clone size, V gene, J gene. A D gene is named only where the DNA matches it firmly. Rows may omit the clone size; those that give it use once, few, many or a size class.

CASSQVESDTYEQYF,TGCGCCAGCAGCCAAGTTGAGTCGGACACCTACGAGCAGTACTTC,-,few,TRBV4-1,TRBJ2-7
CATRDSSGNTIYF,TGTGCCACAAGAGACAGCTCTGGAAACACCATATATTTT,-,-,TRBV6-5,TRBJ1-3
CSVEGQGYEAFF,TGCAGCGTTGAGGGACAGGGCTATGAAGCTTTCTTT,TRBD1,-,TRBV29-1,TRBJ1-1
CASSPTTPDRGAQPQHF,TGCGCCAGCAGCCCAACTACCCCGGACAGGGGAGCTCAGCCCCAGCATTTT,TRBD1,-,TRBV5-1,TRBJ1-5
CASSGALQMNTEAFF,TGTGCCAGCAGCGGAGCTTTGCAAATGAACACTGAAGCTTTCTTT,-,-,TRBV5-4,TRBJ1-1
CASSHRDRDDNEQFF,TGTGCCAGCAGCCACCGGGACAGGGATGACAATGAGCAGTTCTTC,TRBD1,once,TRBV9,TRBJ2-1
CASSLDRRTANTEAFF,TGTGCCAGCAGCTTAGATCGTAGGACAGCTAACACTGAAGCTTTCTTT,-,-,TRBV11-2,TRBJ1-1
CASSPQASTDTQYF,TGTGCCAGCAGCCCCCAGGCGAGCACAGATACGCAGTATTTT,-,-,TRBV5-8,TRBJ2-3
CASSIGSAGTREKLFF,TGTGCCAGTAGTATAGGATCGGCAGGGACTCGGGAAAAACTGTTTTTT,-,-,TRBV19,TRBJ1-4
CAWSVPGADTQYF,TGTGCCTGGAGTGTACCCGGGGCAGATACGCAGTATTTT,-,-,TRBV30,TRBJ2-3
CASSLRKWGLSSGNTIYF,TGTGCCAGCAGCTTACGAAAGTGGGGCCTTAGCTCTGGAAACACCATATATTTT,-,-,TRBV5-6,TRBJ1-3
CASSAQGVANEKLFF,TGTGCCAGCAGTGCCCAGGGTGTGGCTAATGAAAAACTGTTTTTT,-,-,TRBV28,TRBJ1-4
CASSQASGNTIYF,TGTGCCAGCAGCCAAGCTTCTGGAAACACCATATATTTT,-,-,TRBV3-1/TRBV3-2,TRBJ1-3
CASSYSKDRGGYSNQPQHF,TGTGCCAGCAGTTACTCGAAGGACAGGGGTGGTTATAGCAATCAGCCCCAGCATTTT,TRBD1,-,TRBV6-2/TRBV6-3,TRBJ1-5
CASSLHSNMNTEAFF,TGTGCCAGCAGCTTACACAGCAACATGAACACTGAAGCTTTCTTT,-,few,TRBV11-2,TRBJ1-1
CASKRVAGELFF,TGTGCCAGTAAGAGGGTGGCCGGGGAGCTGTTTTTT,-,-,TRBV19,TRBJ2-2
CASSERWTVKTSYEQYF,TGTGCCAGCAGTGAACGATGGACAGTAAAGACCTCCTACGAGCAGTACTTC,-,once,TRBV6-1,TRBJ2-7
CASSQVLTAAREKLFF,TGTGCCAGCAGCCAAGTTCTAACCGCAGCGAGGGAAAAACTGTTTTTT,-,-,TRBV14,TRBJ1-4
CASSVGAGGNTDTQYF,TGTGCCAGCAGCGTAGGGGCAGGGGGGAACACAGATACGCAGTATTTT,-,-,TRBV9,TRBJ2-3
CASSSSREANSPLHF,TGTGCCAGCTCGTCGTCCCGTGAGGCCAATTCACCCCTCCACTTT,-,-,TRBV18,TRBJ1-6
CASSQVGQGSNEQYF,TGTGCCAGCAGCCAAGTGGGACAGGGATCCAACGAGCAGTACTTC,TRBD1,once,TRBV3-1/TRBV3-2,TRBJ2-7
CASSRTAYEGYTF,TGTGCCAGCAGCCGGACAGCCTATGAGGGCTACACCTTC,-,-,TRBV5-8,TRBJ1-2
CASSQSPGTSGGRSSYNEQFF,TGCGCCAGCAGTCAATCTCCAGGGACTAGCGGGGGGCGCAGCTCCTACAATGAGCAGTTCTTC,TRBD2,-,TRBV5-1,TRBJ2-1
CASSQPGTYYGYTF,TGCGCCAGCAGCCAACCGGGAACCTACTATGGCTACACCTTC,-,-,TRBV4-1,TRBJ1-2
CAWRPGGAADTQYF,TGTGCCTGGAGACCAGGGGGCGCGGCAGATACGCAGTATTTT,TRBD1,-,TRBV30,TRBJ2-3
CASAGQGYAYGYTF,TGTGCCAGCGCAGGGCAGGGCTATGCCTATGGCTACACCTTC,-,-,TRBV25-1,TRBJ1-2
CASSQVRRALPADEKLFF,TGTGCCAGCAGCCAAGTGAGGCGGGCACTCCCGGCGGATGAAAAACTGTTTTTT,-,-,TRBV3-1/TRBV3-2,TRBJ1-4
CASSFQSRTGWNTEAFF,TGTGCCAGCAGCTTCCAATCCCGGACGGGATGGAACACTGAAGCTTTCTTT,-,-,TRBV5-6,TRBJ1-1
CASSSLQGKDQPQHF,TGTGCCAGCAGCTCTCTTCAGGGGAAGGATCAGCCCCAGCATTTT,-,few,TRBV7-9,TRBJ1-5
CASSLAPAGTGTPQPQHF,TGTGCCAGCAGCTTAGCCCCTGCCGGGACAGGAACGCCGCAGCCCCAGCATTTT,TRBD1,once,TRBV7-9,TRBJ1-5
CAISGAGRVTEAFF,TGTGCCATCAGTGGGGCGGGGCGGGTAACTGAAGCTTTCTTT,-,-,TRBV10-3,TRBJ1-1
CASKSEGGSPLHF,TGTGCCAGCAAATCGGAGGGAGGCTCACCCCTCCACTTT,-,-,TRBV2,TRBJ1-6
CASSLQGAITEAFF,TGCGCCAGCAGCCTACAGGGGGCGATCACTGAAGCTTTCTTT,TRBD1,-,TRBV5-1,TRBJ1-1
CASSPREKPTDTQYF,TGTGCCAGCTCACCGAGGGAAAAACCCACAGATACGCAGTATTTT,-,once,TRBV18,TRBJ2-3
CASSLTSGGADTQYF,TGTGCCAGCAGCTTGACTAGCGGGGGGGCGGATACGCAGTATTTT,TRBD2,-,TRBV7-3,TRBJ2-3
CASSLGIKRGVTDTQYF,TGTGCCAGCAGCTTAGGTATCAAGCGGGGGGTCACAGATACGCAGTATTTT,TRBD2,-,TRBV7-8,TRBJ2-3
CASRALGMGLQTQYF,TGCGCCAGCCGGGCCTTGGGGATGGGACTTCAGACCCAGTACTTC,-,-,TRBV4-1,TRBJ2-5
CASSVAPGERQYF,TGTGCCAGCAGCGTAGCCCCCGGGGAGCGGCAGTACTTC,-,-,TRBV9,TRBJ2-7
CASSSRTSLDTGELFF,TGTGCCAGCAGTTCCCGGACTAGTCTGGACACCGGGGAGCTGTTTTTT,TRBD2,once,TRBV6-5,TRBJ2-2
CASSSATGLNTEAFF,TGTGCCAGCAGCTCCGCGACAGGCCTGAACACTGAAGCTTTCTTT,-,once,TRBV7-3,TRBJ1-1
CASSDRGRGAFF,TGTGCCAGCAGTGACAGGGGGCGCGGAGCTTTCTTT,TRBD1,-,TRBV27,TRBJ1-1
CASSPGTHPGKLFF,TGTGCCAGTAGTCCCGGGACTCACCCAGGGAAACTGTTTTTT,-,-,TRBV19,TRBJ1-4
CAISEGVRSGNTIYF,TGTGCCATCAGTGAAGGGGTCCGCTCTGGAAACACCATATATTTT,-,-,TRBV10-3,TRBJ1-3
CASSPPPGQGILIRNQPQHF,TGTGCCAGTAGTCCCCCCCCCGGACAGGGAATACTAATACGCAATCAGCCCCAGCATTTT,TRBD1,-,TRBV19,TRBJ1-5
CASSYRQGYGYTF,TGTGCCAGCAGTTACCGACAAGGCTATGGCTACACCTTC,-,few,TRBV6-5,TRBJ1-2
CASSAGGGGTYNEQFF,TGTGCCAGCAGCGCCGGCGGTGGCGGGACCTACAATGAGCAGTTCTTC,-,-,TRBV9,TRBJ2-1
CASSTRQSFNSYEQYF,TGTGCCAGCAGTACCCGCCAGTCTTTCAACTCCTACGAGCAGTACTTC,-,-,TRBV6-2/TRBV6-3,TRBJ2-7
CSVEAAAGANVLTF,TGCAGCGTGGAGGCGGCAGCTGGGGCCAACGTCCTGACTTTC,-,-,TRBV29-1,TRBJ2-6
CATSDRTGRHTGELFF,TGTGCCACCAGTGACAGGACAGGGAGACACACCGGGGAGCTGTTTTTT,TRBD1,-,TRBV24-1,TRBJ2-2
CATSDGGTVETQYF,TGTGCCACCAGTGATGGAGGGACGGTGGAGACCCAGTACTTC,-,-,TRBV24-1,TRBJ2-5
CASSQRGQVLPVTDTQYF,TGTGCCAGCAGCCAACGGGGACAGGTCTTACCGGTCACAGATACGCAGTATTTT,TRBD1,-,TRBV14,TRBJ2-3
CASSQGETGGPGLAKNIQYF,TGCGCCAGCAGCCAAGGAGAAACGGGGGGGCCAGGATTAGCCAAAAACATTCAGTACTTC,TRBD2,-,TRBV4-1,TRBJ2-4
CASSPPGQGGDEQFF,TGTGCCAGCAGCCCCCCGGGACAGGGTGGGGATGAGCAGTTCTTC,TRBD1,-,TRBV7-9,TRBJ2-1
CASSPAPGQGARWYF,TGTGCCAGCAGTCCTGCCCCGGGACAGGGGGCAAGATGGTACTTC,TRBD1,-,TRBV28,TRBJ2-7